Listed here are 18 T cell receptor beta chains from one sample, sequenced in a study of blood T cell repertoires in COVID-19. Some clones are missing from TCRdb's copy, which holds only in-frame ones; the method was immunoSEQ multiplex PCR. Among 360,000 or so clones, roughly 80% were seen once, and the ten largest hold about 4.9%. The sample was PBMCs or T cells enriched from blood (not recorded which). These receptors were obtained from a woman aged 50 to 65 who had recovered from COVID-19.

The V and J genes are TRBV6-5 and TRBJ2-7; tentative D call: TRBD2 (5 bases). There are 15 residues in the CDR3. Germline CDR1 and CDR2: MNHEY and SVGAGI. Deletions cut 5 bases from V and 3 bases from J, with 17 bases between. CDR3 sequence reads: CASSTRSGIDYEQYF. As DNA, the CDR3 is TGTGCCAGCAGTACACGATCCGGGATAGACTACGAGCAGTACTTC.

The V call is TRBV7-2, the J call TRBJ1-4; a weak D match, TRBD1 (6 bases). Per the germline V gene, CDR1 is SGHTA and CDR2 is FQGNSA. The V and J ends lost 5 bases and 3 bases respectively, with 16 bases between them. The CDR3 is made up of 16 amino acids. In nucleotides, the CDR3 is TGTGCCAGCAGCCCGAGGGGGGGGAGGGCTAATGAAAAACTGTTTTTT. It yields the protein CASSPRGGRANEKLFF.

The J gene is TRBJ1-2, the V gene TRBV30, with D possibly being TRBD1 (6 bases). V shed 1 base and J shed 8 bases, with 14 bases lying between them. CDR3 length: 13 amino acids. CDR1 is GTSNPN and CDR2 is SVGIG in the germline V gene (reference sequence). The CDR3 coding sequence is TGTGCCTGGAGTGGAGGACAGCTGGAGGGCTACACCTTC. Translating gives CAWSGGQLEGYTF.

The chain couples TRBV4-1 to TRBJ2-7; 9 bases fit TRBD2. The CDR3 has 17 residues. Germline-derived CDR1 and CDR2 are MGHRA and YSYEKL. With 4 bases clipped from V and 1 base from J, the junction kept 11 bases outside the gene matches. The CDR3 sequence is CASSLIFSGGPSYEQYF. CDR3 in DNA: TGCGCCAGCAGCCTGATCTTTAGCGGGGGTCCATCCTACGAGCAGTACTTC.

CDR3 bases: TGTGCCAGCAGCTCACAGGGGGGGGATGAAAAACTGTTTTTT. Protein product: CASSSQGGDEKLFF. This chain uses TRBV4-2 with TRBJ1-4; 8 positions agree with TRBD1. Germline lookup yields CDR1 LGHNA and CDR2 YNFKEQ. V lost 5 bases, J lost 6 bases, and 5 bases stayed unmatched. The CDR3 runs to 14 residues.

The genes are TRBV28 and TRBJ1-2, with D perhaps TRBD1 (5 bases). Per germline, CDR1 MDHEN and CDR2 SYDVKM. This CDR3 region has 14 residues. Trimming removed 7 bases from V and 5 bases from J, with 17 bases in between. CDR3 sequence (DNA): TGTGCCAGCACCTCGTCAGGGACTCTTTATGGCTACACCTTC. It translates to CASTSSGTLYGYTF.

The chain has TRBV6-5 and TRBJ1-2, with 8 nucleotides matching TRBD1. The CDR3 spans 14 residues. Trimming removed 0 bases from V and 8 bases from J; junction bases left unmatched: 5. CDR1 is MNHEY, CDR2 SVGAGI, per germline. CDR3 sequence (DNA): TGTGCCAGCAGTTACTCGGGACAGGCGGAAGGCTACACCTTC. Protein: CASSYSGQAEGYTF.

This clone has a handful of counts. V usage is TRBV18 and J usage is TRBJ1-1; D not certain. The V and J ends lost 3 bases and 7 bases respectively, with 12 bases between them. The CDR3 sequence is 13 residues long. The germline V gene encodes CDR1 KGHSH and CDR2 LQKENI. The CDR3 nucleotides are TGTGCCAGCTCACCGGGCTCAGTTGGTGAAGCTTTCTTT. Amino acids: CASSPGSVGEAFF.

In this sample, this clone turned up a few times. The chain recombines TRBV12-5 with TRBJ1-1; 7 nucleotides line up with TRBD1. J gave up 4 bases and V 5 bases, and 4 bases lay outside the gene matches. The CDR3 has 13 amino acids. Germline lookup yields CDR1 LGHNT and CDR2 FRNRAP. Here the CDR3 reads CASGVDRVTEAFF. As DNA, the CDR3 is TGTGCTAGTGGTGTTGACAGGGTCACTGAAGCTTTCTTT.

The chain joins TRBV4-2 to TRBJ1-5; the D gene is possibly TRBD1 (6 bases). This CDR3 comprises 14 residues. Germline CDR1 LGHNA, CDR2 YNFKEQ. Between the trimmed V and J ends, which lost 2 bases and 5 bases, there was a span of 10 bases. In nucleotides, the CDR3 is TGTGCCAGCAGCCAACAGACAGGACATCAGCCCCAGCATTTT. Amino acid sequence: CASSQQTGHQPQHF.

V usage is TRBV5-1 and J usage is TRBJ1-2; no reliable D call. Trimming cost V 0 bases and J 2 bases, with 11 bases left between them. The CDR3 is 15 amino acids. CDR1 and CDR2 from the germline V gene are SGHRS and YFSETQ. The CDR3 DNA follows: TGCGCCAGCAGCTTGGAGGTAGGAGTCAACTATGGCTACACCTTC. Translating gives CASSLEVGVNYGYTF.

The J gene is TRBJ2-2, the V gene TRBV5-5, with D perhaps matching TRBD1 (6 bases). This CDR3 spans 15 amino acids. Trimming stripped 4 bases from V and 1 base from J, with 11 bases between. Germline V gene lookup returns CDR1 SGHKS and CDR2 YYEKEE (reference sequence). This chain's CDR3 is CASSPGTLNTGELFF. The CDR3 region has the DNA TGTGCCAGCAGCCCTGGGACACTGAACACCGGGGAGCTGTTTTTT.

This clone was detected once. The chain couples TRBV2 to TRBJ1-2; D is ambiguous. V lost 4 bases, J lost 3 bases, and 12 bases lay in between. CDR1 and CDR2 from the germline V gene are SNHLY and FYNNEI. There are 14 residues in the CDR3. CDR3 sequence reads: CASSGQIVDYGYTF. CDR3 sequence (DNA): TGTGCCAGCAGTGGACAAATTGTCGACTATGGCTACACCTTC.

V gene TRBV5-1 combines with J gene TRBJ1-2, with D perhaps TRBD1 (5 bases). The germline gives CDR1 SGHRS, CDR2 YFSETQ. CDR3 length: 15 residues. V was pared by 4 bases and J by 0 bases, with 13 bases between. The CDR3 DNA follows: TGCGCCAGCAGCGGGGGGGTCACCTCTAACTATGGCTACACCTTC. It is translated as CASSGGVTSNYGYTF.

The chain has TRBV5-8 and TRBJ1-1, with D perhaps TRBD1 (6 bases). This CDR3 is 14 amino acids long. The germline CDR1 and CDR2 sequences are SGHTS and YDEGEE. Trimming removed 7 bases at V and 4 bases at J, with 17 bases between. CDR3 in DNA: TGTGCCAGCTCCCCGGGACAAGTGAGCACTGAAGCTTTCTTT. Its translation is CASSPGQVSTEAFF.

The V gene is TRBV7-2, the J gene TRBJ2-3, with a tentative D call TRBD1 (5 bases). The CDR3 runs 15 residues. V lost 5 bases to trimming and J lost 3 bases, with 15 bases between them. Germline values: CDR1 SGHTA, CDR2 FQGNSA. CDR3 sequence: CASSRSRQLTDTQYF. CDR3 nucleotide sequence: TGTGCCAGCAGCCGCTCCCGACAGCTTACAGATACGCAGTATTTT.

The CDR3 nucleotides are TGTGCCAGCAGTTTGACTCGCAGCTCTGGAAACACCATATATTTT. Its translation: CASSLTRSSGNTIYF. V is TRBV27 and J is TRBJ1-3, with no clear D. Trimming took off 3 bases at V and 0 bases at J, with 9 bases between the two ends. The CDR3 is made up of 15 amino acids. Germline assignment: CDR1 MNHEY and CDR2 SMNVEV (reference sequence).

The chain has TRBV27 and TRBJ1-2; no reliable D call. Trimming left V 3 bases short and J 4 bases short, with 15 bases between. Germline CDR1 reads MNHEY; CDR2 reads SMNVEV (reference sequence). The CDR3 extends over 15 amino acids. In nucleotides, the CDR3 is TGTGCCAGCAGTTTCTCCCCAGGCTTCGCCTATGGCTACACCTTC. Translating it yields CASSFSPGFAYGYTF.